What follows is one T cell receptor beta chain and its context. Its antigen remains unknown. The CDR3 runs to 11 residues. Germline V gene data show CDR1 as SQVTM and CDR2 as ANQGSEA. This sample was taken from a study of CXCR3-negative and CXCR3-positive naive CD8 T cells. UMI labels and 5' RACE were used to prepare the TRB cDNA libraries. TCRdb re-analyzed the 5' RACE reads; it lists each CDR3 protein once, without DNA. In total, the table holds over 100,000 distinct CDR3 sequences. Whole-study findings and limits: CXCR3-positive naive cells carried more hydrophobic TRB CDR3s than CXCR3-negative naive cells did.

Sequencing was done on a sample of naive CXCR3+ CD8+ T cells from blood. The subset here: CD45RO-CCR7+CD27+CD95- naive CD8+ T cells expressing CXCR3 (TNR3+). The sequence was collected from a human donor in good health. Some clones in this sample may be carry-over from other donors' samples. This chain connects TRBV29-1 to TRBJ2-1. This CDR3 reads CSVAVSNEQFF.